The 28 T cell receptor beta chains given below trace back to one sample, sequenced in a study of blood T cell repertoires in COVID-19. TCRdb's copy holds only in-frame clones and misses some; the assay was immunoSEQ multiplex PCR. This table has 130,000 or so clones, roughly 84% appearing once. Sequencing was performed on peripheral blood. The receptors were sampled from a woman aged 55 to 70 with acute or convalescent COVID-19.

The V call is TRBV5-8, the J call TRBJ2-3; no firm D call. The V and J ends lost 2 bases and 7 bases respectively, with 20 bases between them. The CDR3 spans 16 residues. Germline assignment: CDR1 SGHTS and CDR2 YDEGEE. CDR3: CASSFRVLRSQYTQYF. As DNA, the CDR3 is TGTGCCAGCAGCTTCCGGGTCCTACGGTCTCAGTATACGCAGTATTTT.

This clone was detected only once. CDR3 in amino acids: CASSLGAGTSERGTQYF. The CDR3 DNA reads as TGTGCCAGCAGCTTAGGGGCCGGGACATCGGAACGGGGGACCCAGTACTTC. The J gene is TRBJ2-5, the V gene TRBV7-2, with D tentatively TRBD1 (6 bases). The CDR3 runs to 17 residues. V lost 1 base and J lost 7, with 22 bases in between. CDR1 is SGHTA and CDR2 is FQGNSA in the germline V gene.

J is TRBJ2-7 and V is TRBV6-1; 11 positions match TRBD2. V was pared by 0 bases and J by 2 bases, with 0 bases of the junction left unmatched. The CDR3 runs 15 residues. Germline CDR1 is MNHNS and CDR2 is SASEGT. The CDR3 coding sequence is TGTGCCAGCAGTGAAGCGACTAGCGGGGCCTACGAGCAGTACTTC. Protein sequence: CASSEATSGAYEQYF.

The chain links TRBV7-8 to TRBJ2-5, with 7 bases lining up with TRBD2. V lost 9 bases, J lost 3 bases, and 16 bases stayed unmatched. CDR3 length: 16 amino acids. The germline CDR1 and CDR2 sequences are SGHVS and FQNEAQ. Written as DNA, the CDR3 is TGTGCCAGTTCCGGGGGGATGGGACTAACCAAAGAGACCCAGTACTTC. Translation: CASSGGMGLTKETQYF.

The V and J genes are TRBV11-3 and TRBJ2-7; the D gene is possibly TRBD1 (6 bases). CDR1 and CDR2 (germline): SGHNT, YENEEA. V lost 4 bases, J lost 4 bases, and 17 bases lay in between. The CDR3 covers 15 residues. Written as DNA, the CDR3 is TGTGCCAGCAGCTCCAGTCTAACAGGGAAGTACGAGCAGTACTTC. Protein: CASSSSLTGKYEQYF.

V and J are TRBV4-1 and TRBJ1-5; D gene unclear. V lost 4 bases, J lost 2 bases, and 12 bases lay in between. The CDR3 extends over 15 amino acids. The germline gives CDR1 MGHRA, CDR2 YSYEKL. Here the CDR3 reads CASSPRGSGNQPQHF. The CDR3 nucleotides are TGCGCCAGCAGCCCCCGTGGCTCAGGCAATCAGCCCCAGCATTTT.

The V gene is TRBV10-3, the J gene TRBJ2-1, with a weak D call TRBD2 (5 bases). The CDR3 contains 17 residues. Trimming pared 4 bases from V and 0 bases from J, leaving 16 bases between. Germline CDR1 and CDR2: ENHRY and SYGVKD. The CDR3 DNA follows: TGTGCCATCAGTGTTGATGTCCGGGAAAGCTCCTACAATGAGCAGTTCTTC. Residues: CAISVDVRESSYNEQFF.

This rearrangement joins TRBV27 to TRBJ2-3; 8 bases are a match to TRBD1. The V gene's germline CDR1 is MNHEY and CDR2 SMNVEV (reference sequence). V lost 0 bases, J lost 2 bases, and 7 bases stayed unmatched. The CDR3 runs to 17 residues. The CDR3 spells CASSLSRTGYLTDTQYF. For the CDR3, the DNA is TGTGCCAGCAGTTTATCCCGGACAGGGTACCTCACAGATACGCAGTATTTT.

This chain uses TRBV6-5 with TRBJ2-2, with 9 bases fitting TRBD2. This CDR3 spans 15 amino acids. From germline, CDR1 is MNHEY and CDR2 SVGAGI. The V segment lost 4 bases and the J segment 6 bases; nucleotides outside the gene matches: 6. In DNA, the CDR3 is TGTGCCAGCAGTTCGCGGGGGGGGTTCGCCGGGGAGCTGTTTTTT. It codes for CASSSRGGFAGELFF.

V usage is TRBV28 and J usage is TRBJ1-1; D gene unclear. V shed 6 bases and J shed 1 base, with 9 bases lying between them. Germline V CDR1 and CDR2: MDHEN, SYDVKM. This CDR3 comprises 13 residues. The CDR3 loop is CASRLIENTEAFF. The CDR3 DNA reads as TGTGCCAGCAGGCTAATTGAGAACACTGAAGCTTTCTTT.

The chain carries TRBV27 and TRBJ2-1; D possibly corresponds to TRBD2 (5 bases). V gave up 5 bases and J gave up 14 bases, with 13 bases separating them. The CDR3 extends over 11 amino acids. Germline CDR1 MNHEY, CDR2 SMNVEV (reference sequence). CDR3 protein: CASSTGGFEFF. In DNA form, the CDR3 reads TGTGCCAGCAGTACGGGCGGGTTCGAGTTCTTC.

This clone appeared once. The chain links TRBV19 to TRBJ1-5; TRBD1 matches at 8 bases. V lost 6 bases, J lost 2 bases, and 3 bases stayed unmatched. Looked up from germline, CDR1 is LNHDA and CDR2 is SQIVND (reference sequence). The CDR3 spans 14 residues. In DNA form, the CDR3 reads TGTGCCAGTAGACTACAGGGGGGCAATCAGCCCCAGCATTTT. Translating gives CASRLQGGNQPQHF.

This chain links TRBV7-9 with TRBJ2-1; TRBD2 aligns across 12 bases. Germline CDR1 is SEHNR and CDR2 is FQNEAQ (reference sequence). The CDR3 sequence is 15 residues long. V was clipped by 5 bases and J by 9 bases; unmatched bases: 8. CDR3 DNA sequence: TGTGCCAGCAGCGTGGGACTAGCGGGTAGTGTTGAGCAGTTCTTC. Its translation: CASSVGLAGSVEQFF.

The rearrangement links TRBV29-1 to TRBJ1-2; 11 bases are shared with TRBD1. Germline lookup yields CDR1 SQVTM and CDR2 ANQGSEA. Unmatched junction bases numbered 9, after V lost 6 bases and J lost 0 bases. CDR3 length: 16 residues. CDR3 DNA: TGCAGCGTGGCGCTGAGGGGACAGGGGGCTAACTATGGCTACACCTTC. It yields the protein CSVALRGQGANYGYTF.

The gene calls are TRBV30 and TRBJ1-2; 8 bases are shared with TRBD1. Germline CDR1 reads GTSNPN; CDR2 reads SVGIG (reference sequence). The CDR3 is 13 residues long. Losses at the gene ends were 2 bases for V and 4 bases for J; bases not matched to a gene: 3. The CDR3 nucleotides read TGTGCCTGGAGTAGGGACAGGAGCTATGGCTACACCTTC. This sequence encodes CAWSRDRSYGYTF.

The CDR3 DNA reads TGTGCCAGCAGCTCGGCGGGGCCTGGACCTCTCTACAATGAGCAGTTCTTC. Translated: CASSSAGPGPLYNEQFF. V and J are TRBV27 and TRBJ2-1; a weak D match, TRBD2 (6 bases). The V end was cut by 6 bases, the J end by 3 bases, with 21 bases between. The CDR3 has 17 residues. Germline V gene sequence: CDR1 MNHEY, CDR2 SMNVEV (reference sequence).

The J gene is TRBJ1-4, the V gene TRBV10-3; unclear D gene. Trimming took 3 bases from V and 5 from J, leaving 13 bases between them. Germline CDR1 ENHRY, CDR2 SYGVKD. The CDR3 totals 15 residues. Here the CDR3 reads CAISDELTGNEKLFF. CDR3 nucleotides: TGTGCCATCAGTGACGAACTCACGGGGAATGAAAAACTGTTTTTT.

The chain carries TRBV9 and TRBJ2-3; no reliable D call. The CDR3 totals 14 residues. In germline, CDR1 is SGDLS, CDR2 YYNGEE. Deletions cut 0 bases from V and 2 bases from J, with 7 bases between. For the CDR3, the DNA is TGTGCCAGCAGCGTAGGTGTCTTCACAGATACGCAGTATTTT. Residues: CASSVGVFTDTQYF.

The sample holds many counts of this clone. The chain recombines TRBV27 with TRBJ2-1; tentatively, D is TRBD1 (5 bases). Between the trimmed V and J ends, which lost 4 bases and 5 bases, there was a span of 21 bases. The V gene's germline CDR1 is MNHEY and CDR2 SMNVEV (reference sequence). The CDR3 sequence is 17 residues long. DNA for the CDR3: TGTGCCAGCAGTTCAACTGACCTGGGGCTTATGAACAATGAGCAGTTCTTC. Protein: CASSSTDLGLMNNEQFF.

This clone was counted at least ten times. The chain is built from TRBV27 and TRBJ2-2; D is undetermined. This CDR3 contains 14 residues. CDR1 is MNHEY, CDR2 SMNVEV, per germline (reference sequence). V lost 6 bases to trimming and J lost 4 bases, with 12 bases between them. The CDR3 region has the DNA TGTGCCAGCAGGCCCGCGGTGATCACCGGGGAGCTGTTTTTT. It encodes CASRPAVITGELFF.

The chain has TRBV9 and TRBJ2-3; the match to TRBD2 covers 8 bases. CDR1 and CDR2 (germline): SGDLS, YYNGEE. CDR3 size: 17 residues. V gave up 0 bases and J gave up 3 bases; unmatched junction bases: 9. The CDR3 DNA reads TGTGCCAGCAGCGTAGGGGTTGCGGGGGGTTCGACAGATACGCAGTATTTT. This translates into CASSVGVAGGSTDTQYF.

The chain carries TRBV6-5 and TRBJ1-3, with D possibly matching TRBD1 (5 bases). The CDR3 runs 11 residues. Trimming took off 6 bases at V and 11 bases at J, with 11 bases between the two ends. Germline-derived CDR1 and CDR2 are MNHEY and SVGAGI. CDR3 in amino acids: CASRVRGSIYF. DNA of the CDR3: TGTGCCAGCAGAGTAAGGGGCTCCATATATTTT.

The table lists this clone with a count of one. The V and J genes are TRBV11-3 and TRBJ2-1; D call uncertain. The CDR3 loop spans 13 amino acids. The germline V gene encodes CDR1 SGHNT and CDR2 YENEEA. V was shortened by 2 bases and J by 6 bases, with 8 bases between the two germline ends. CDR3 sequence (DNA): TGTGCCAGCAGCTTACGTTCAGGCAATGAGCAGTTCTTC. Translated: CASSLRSGNEQFF.

V gene TRBV30 combines with J gene TRBJ1-3; D is possibly TRBD1 (5 bases). The V gene lost 0 bases and the J gene lost 9 bases, with 12 bases spanning the gap. CDR3 size: 13 residues. From germline, CDR1 is GTSNPN and CDR2 SVGIG (reference sequence). CDR3 sequence (DNA): TGTGCCTGGAGTGTACGGGGGGGAGCCACCATATATTTT. Its translation: CAWSVRGGATIYF.

This chain connects TRBV12-5 to TRBJ2-1; TRBD2 matches 11 bases. The CDR3 has 19 residues. J gave up 4 bases and V 1 base, and 12 bases lay outside the gene matches. Germline CDR1 LGHNT, CDR2 FRNRAP. The CDR3 loop is CASGLANSGGAPLYNEQFF. For the CDR3, the DNA is TGTGCTAGTGGTTTGGCCAATAGCGGGGGGGCCCCCCTATACAATGAGCAGTTCTTC.

The V and J genes are TRBV19 and TRBJ1-2; TRBD1 matches at 7 bases. The CDR3 extends over 16 amino acids. CDR1 is LNHDA, CDR2 SQIVND, per germline (reference sequence). V gave up 7 bases and J gave up 0 bases; unmatched junction bases: 11. CDR3 DNA sequence: TGTGCCAGTATTCCTCAGACAGGGAACGCTAACTATGGCTACACCTTC. Translating gives CASIPQTGNANYGYTF.

The genes are TRBV19 and TRBJ2-1; D perhaps matches TRBD1 (7 bases). Trimming removed 6 bases at V and 11 bases at J, with 14 bases between. Germline CDR1 and CDR2: LNHDA and SQIVND (reference sequence). This CDR3 contains 12 residues. CDR3 nucleotides: TGTGCCAGTAGACCACAGGGGAGGCAGCAGTTCTTC. Encoded protein: CASRPQGRQQFF.

The chain is built from TRBV6-6 and TRBJ1-5; D is perhaps TRBD1 (5 bases). This CDR3 is 20 amino acids long. V was cut by 6 bases and J by 1 base, with 28 bases left in between. Germline V gene lookup returns CDR1 MNHNY and CDR2 SVGAGI (reference sequence). CDR3 region: CASSRTAGSGGGLSNQPQHF. CDR3 nucleotide sequence: TGTGCCAGCAGCCGTACGGCAGGGTCCGGCGGGGGTTTAAGCAATCAGCCCCAGCATTTT.